This TCR beta chain was documented in a study of blood T cell repertoires in COVID-19. On the study more broadly: There were acute and convalescent COVID-19 samples, and they came from the United States, Italy and Spain. PBMCs, B-cell-depleted T cells, or T cells provided the cDNA or gDNA that made up the material.

In the authors' methods: Estimation of nucleated cell counts relied on the amplification of reference gene primers. Repertoires were generated with immunoSEQ multiplex PCR, while TCRdb's copy carries only in-frame clones and drops some. V, J and clone size reflect that table, while D and trimming were determined from the DNA. Of 150,000 to 200,000 clones detected, 75% to 90% appear once; the ten largest clones hold just under 8.5%. The CDR3 covers 12 residues. The chain has TRBV21-1 and TRBJ2-1; TRBD2 was called by the table and not checked on the DNA. TRBV21-1 is assigned pseudogene status. The clonotype was recovered from an older woman with acute or convalescent COVID-19. The sample consisted of peripheral blood. The CDR3 protein is CASSKGAGKQFF. The DNA of the CDR3 is TGTGCCAGCAGCAAAGGGGCGGGAAAGCAGTTCTTC.